This TCR beta chain was retrieved from a study of T-cell memory formation after mild COVID-19 (dated by TCRdb to the early 2020s). Study-wide context: Most TCR sequence clusters were specific to one of the two donors. In a couple of donors, T-cell clones that expanded and contracted after mild COVID-19 were tracked by sequencing TCRalpha and TCRbeta repertoires over time. Two young, previously healthy adult volunteers, one female and one male, were included in the cohort.

The sequencer was an Illumina NovaSeq 6000. Using 5'RACE with constant-segment primers, TCRalpha and TCRbeta cDNA libraries were constructed, with sample barcodes and unique molecular identifiers added in the process. Trizol reagent was used to extract RNA from every sample. The libraries were amplified in two PCR steps, and the second step added a second sample barcode and Illumina TruSeq adapters. Sequencing of libraries was performed on an Illumina NovaSeq with 2 x 150 bp paired-end reads. In the authors' own workflow: The reads were demultiplexed and collapsed into UMI-guided consensus sequences using migec v1.2.7. Using mixcr v2.1.11, the UMI consensuses were aligned to TRA and TRB V and J templates and assembled into clonotypes. A clonotype was counted as expanded or contracted only if both edgeR and NoisET called the change significant, with noise models trained on biological replicates. For edgeR calls, a false discovery rate-adjusted p below 0.01 and a log2 fold-change threshold of 1 were applied. As an exploratory analysis of dynamics, max-normalized trajectories of the 1000 most abundant clonotypes were examined by PCA with hierarchical clustering. Separately sequenced CD4+ and CD8+ repertoires were used to assign a CD4 or CD8 phenotype to each responding clone. Starting from the raw public reads, TCRdb applied fastp trimming at Q25, assembled clones with MiXCR and retained in-frame beta chains. Each CDR3 protein appears once, grouped with its most common genes and DNA. These V and J calls originate from TCRdb's pipeline instead of the authors' own analysis. The sample yields about 470,000 distinct CDR3 sequences; roughly 25% were counted once. Of the sample, around 12% is held by the ten largest clones.

Note on this clonotype: It lacks a known antigen. Base qualities are not provided; no much larger clone lies one nucleotide away.

On the study overall, not on this receptor specifically: Contracting CD4+ clones were located mainly in the CM and EM memory subsets, whereas CD8+ clones were found to be enriched in EMRA. Clones contracting from day 15 to 85 had balanced CD4/CD8 phenotypes, while a second wave expanding from day 15 to 37 was biased towards CD4+. Whether the second-wave clones peaking on day 37 were SARS-CoV-2 specific was not confirmed. Some responding clones were detected in pre-infection memory, which suggested that pre-existing cross-reactive memory T cells had joined the SARS-CoV-2 response. The study included only a couple of mild cases, and larger cohorts that include severe cases with pre-infection samples were judged to be necessary.

Ficoll-Paque density gradient centrifugation was used to isolate PBMCs. The source is an adult woman who had mild COVID-19 (a few samples of this study predate the infection). The sample titles of this study are shuffled in the database, so cell type and time point are left out; the donor was told from shared clones. The sample taken for sequencing was PBMCs or a T cell subset sorted from them (not recorded which).

CDR3 region: CASSRLNTEAFF. The DNA reads TGTGCCAGCAGTAGGCTGAACACTGAAGCTTTCTTT. Rearrangement joined TRBV9 to TRBJ1-1; no confident D gene assignment can be made. The germline V gene specifies SGDLS as CDR1 and YYNGEE as CDR2. V loses 5 bases of germline sequence and J loses 0 bases, and the interval between the two ends is 5 bases. The CDR3 sequence holds 12 residues, the cysteine and phenylalanine included. Of all the DNA, just the CDR3 is kept, 36 bases in frame from base 1.